This is a list of T cell receptor beta chains from one sample in a study of control samples from healthy donors and cancer patients. Sequencing used immunoSEQ multiplex PCR; TCRdb keeps in-frame clones, though not all of them. This sample carries roughly 100,000 clones, about 90% of them seen once, and the ten largest clones take 2.5%. Sequencing was done on a sample of blood. These receptor sequences come from a young woman in good health. Each CDR3 is given with its conserved first and last residue. The order of the fields is V gene, D gene, J gene, clone size, CDR3 DNA, CDR3 protein. D genes are given only for firm matches. Clone size is not always given. Where it is, it says once, few, many or a class for expanded clones.

>TRBV5-4|TRBD1|TRBJ1-4|NA
TGTGCCAGCAGCTTGAAAGGGACAGCTAGAAAACTGTTTTTT
CASSLKGTARKLFF
>TRBV5-6|NA|TRBJ1-3|NA
TGTGCCAGCAGTCCAGGGTACGGGAGCTCTGGAAACACCATATATTTT
CASSPGYGSSGNTIYF
>TRBV11-3|TRBD2|TRBJ2-7|NA
TGTGCCAGCAGCTTTTCTAGCGGGAGTTCCTACGAGCAGTACTTC
CASSFSSGSSYEQYF
>TRBV9|NA|TRBJ1-6|NA
TGTGCCAGCAGCGTCAGGGGAACCAATTCACCCCTCCACTTT
CASSVRGTNSPLHF
>TRBV6-6|TRBD1|TRBJ1-4|NA
TGTGCCAGCAGTTCTGCGACAGGGCCGAATGAAAAACTGTTTTTT
CASSSATGPNEKLFF
>TRBV19|TRBD2|TRBJ2-1|NA
TGTGCCAGTAGGACTATAGCGGGGGCCCCAGGCAATGAGCAGTTCTTC
CASRTIAGAPGNEQFF
>TRBV5-4|TRBD1|TRBJ2-3|NA
TGTGCCAGCAGCTCAGGGGGCCCAGATACGCAGTATTTT
CASSSGGPDTQYF
>TRBV27|NA|TRBJ2-7|once
TGTGCCAGCTCCTCCCCACAGGGACTCTACGAGCAGTACTTC
CASSSPQGLYEQYF
>TRBV6-5|NA|TRBJ1-3|NA
TGTGCCAGCAGGGGGGTCGGAAACACCATATATTTT
CASRGVGNTIYF
>TRBV5-4|NA|TRBJ2-3|NA
TGTGCCAGCAGCTCCCGACTCATCACAGATACGCAGTATTTT
CASSSRLITDTQYF
>TRBV7-6|TRBD2|TRBJ2-2|NA
TGTGCCAGCAGCCGACAGGGACTAGCGGGAGGCCTCCACGCGAACACCGGGGAGCTGTTTTTT
CASSRQGLAGGLHANTGELFF
>TRBV19|NA|TRBJ2-2|NA
TGTGCCAGTACCCTTGGGGGAGCGGGTGCCGGGGAGCTGTTTTTT
CASTLGGAGAGELFF
>TRBV6-6|NA|TRBJ2-7|NA
TGTGCCAGCAGTTACGGGACACGGAGCTCCTACGAGCAGTACTTC
CASSYGTRSSYEQYF
>TRBV6-5|TRBD2|TRBJ2-1|NA
TGTGCCAGCAGTTACTCTGCTAGCGGGAGCTACAATGAGCAGTTCTTC
CASSYSASGSYNEQFF
>TRBV29-1|NA|TRBJ2-3|once
TGCAGCGTTGATTTGGGGGTGTCCACAGATACGCAGTATTTT
CSVDLGVSTDTQYF
>TRBV6-5|NA|TRBJ1-4|NA
TGTGCCAGCAGTTACCTCGGGACAACCAATGAAAAACTGTTTTTT
CASSYLGTTNEKLFF
>TRBV19|TRBD1|TRBJ1-5|NA
TGTGCCAGTAGTACTCCGGGACAGGCGAATCAGCCCCAGCATTTT
CASSTPGQANQPQHF
>TRBV21-1|NA|TRBJ1-2|NA
TGTGCCAGCAGCAAAGTAGGGCGGAAGAACTATGGCTACACCTTC
CASSKVGRKNYGYTF
>TRBV19|TRBD2|TRBJ2-7|NA
TGTGCCAGTAGTATTAAGGTGGGAGCGGGAGGGCCATCCTACGAGCAGTACTTC
CASSIKVGAGGPSYEQYF
>TRBV30|TRBD1|TRBJ2-1|once
TGTGCCTGGAGTAGTAGGGACAGATCTGTCAATGAGCAGTTCTTC
CAWSSRDRSVNEQFF
>TRBV19|NA|TRBJ2-1|NA
TGTGCCAGTAGCCTTGCAGAGAGCTCCTACAATGAGCAGTTCTTC
CASSLAESSYNEQFF
>TRBV2|TRBD1|TRBJ1-6|NA
TGTGCCAGCAGTGGGGGGGACAGGGGGAATTCACCCCTCCACTTT
CASSGGDRGNSPLHF
>TRBV15|NA|TRBJ2-1|NA
TGTGCCACCAGCAGAGTGGGGGAGCAGTTCTTC
CATSRVGEQFF
>TRBV6-5|NA|TRBJ1-5|NA
TGTGCCAGCAGCAAGGACCTCGATCGGCCCCAGCATTTT
CASSKDLDRPQHF
>TRBV6-5|NA|TRBJ1-1|NA
TGTGCCAGCAGTTACACACCTAAGGGCACTGAAGCTTTCTTT
CASSYTPKGTEAFF
>TRBV7-9|NA|TRBJ1-6|NA
TGTGCCAGCAGCTTAGACGGAGAAGCGGCCCTCCACTTT
CASSLDGEAALHF
>TRBV30|NA|TRBJ2-7|once
TGTGCCTGGAGTGTACCAGGCGGAACCTACGAGCAGTACTTC
CAWSVPGGTYEQYF
>TRBV19|NA|TRBJ2-1|NA
TGTGCCAGTAGTCGAACCGATGGGACGTACAATGAGCAGTTCTTC
CASSRTDGTYNEQFF
>TRBV5-1|NA|TRBJ1-1|NA
TGCGCCAGCAGCTTGGATGGGTTGATGAACACTGAAGCTTTCTTT
CASSLDGLMNTEAFF
>TRBV5-4|NA|TRBJ1-1|NA
TGTGCCAGCAGCACCGTGTCAGGGAAGGGCACTGAAGCTTTCTTT
CASSTVSGKGTEAFF
>TRBV28|TRBD1|TRBJ1-2|NA
TGTGCCAGCATGGGACAGACGCTTGGTAACTATGGCTACACCTTC
CASMGQTLGNYGYTF
>TRBV14|TRBD1|TRBJ1-2|NA
TGTGCCAGCAGCCGCGTAGGACAGGACTATGGCTACACCTTC
CASSRVGQDYGYTF
>TRBV7-2|NA|TRBJ2-1|NA
TGTGCCAGCAGCTTAGTTGTGGACTTCTACAATGAGCAGTTCTTC
CASSLVVDFYNEQFF
>TRBV12-5|NA|TRBJ1-1|NA
TGTGCTAGCGGGGCTGGGACCCGCGGGAACACTGAAGCTTTCTTT
CASGAGTRGNTEAFF
>TRBV24-1|TRBD1|TRBJ1-2|once
TGTGCCACCAGTGATCTCAGGGGGCTTAGTGGCTACACCTTC
CATSDLRGLSGYTF
>TRBV2|TRBD2|TRBJ2-1|NA
TGTGCCAGCAGGGACTATCCGGGACTAGCGGGTAATGAGCAGTTCTTC
CASRDYPGLAGNEQFF
>TRBV7-8|NA|TRBJ1-2|NA
TGTGCCAGCAGCTCGGACGGACTAGGGACGCTCTATGGCTACACCTTC
CASSSDGLGTLYGYTF
>TRBV3-1/TRBV3-2|TRBD1|TRBJ2-1|NA
TGTGCCAGCAGCCAAGAATTGACAGGGGGATCGAATGAGCAGTTCTTC
CASSQELTGGSNEQFF